This TCR beta chain was sequenced for a study of Graves' ophthalmopathy and Graves' hyperthyroidism. Whole-study findings and limits: An approximately 83% specificity and about 90% sensitivity were achieved by a 13-signature model that separated ophthalmopathy from stable hyperthyroidism. With around 65% sensitivity and approximately 72% specificity, the model predicted ophthalmopathy progression.

V trimming: 3 bases; J trimming: 6 bases; junction bases outside the gene matches: 6. The CDR3 covers 15 residues. CDR3 regions of TCR beta were amplified from RNA transcripts. An initial RT-PCR round employing HTBI primers preceded a second-round multiplex PCR. From the multiplex PCR reads, TCRdb called clonotypes with MiXCR, one entry per CDR3 protein. The sample holds about 210,000 distinct CDR3 sequences, roughly 29% seen once. Clinical symptoms, serum thyroxine, TRAb, thyroid ultrasound and orbital computed tomography formed the basis of diagnosis. Someone took the PBMCs out of 9.5 to 10 ml of fresh peripheral blood. Worth noting for this clonotype: Its cognate antigen is unknown.

The sample was peripheral blood. The receptor's source is a man aged 50 to 59 with Graves' ophthalmopathy. V and J are TRBV12-3 or TRBV12-4 and TRBJ2-7, with TRBD2 matching over 12 bases. CDR3 protein: CASSFGLAGPLEQYF. The CDR3 bases are TGTGCCAGCAGTTTTGGACTAGCGGGACCCCTCGAGCAGTACTTC.